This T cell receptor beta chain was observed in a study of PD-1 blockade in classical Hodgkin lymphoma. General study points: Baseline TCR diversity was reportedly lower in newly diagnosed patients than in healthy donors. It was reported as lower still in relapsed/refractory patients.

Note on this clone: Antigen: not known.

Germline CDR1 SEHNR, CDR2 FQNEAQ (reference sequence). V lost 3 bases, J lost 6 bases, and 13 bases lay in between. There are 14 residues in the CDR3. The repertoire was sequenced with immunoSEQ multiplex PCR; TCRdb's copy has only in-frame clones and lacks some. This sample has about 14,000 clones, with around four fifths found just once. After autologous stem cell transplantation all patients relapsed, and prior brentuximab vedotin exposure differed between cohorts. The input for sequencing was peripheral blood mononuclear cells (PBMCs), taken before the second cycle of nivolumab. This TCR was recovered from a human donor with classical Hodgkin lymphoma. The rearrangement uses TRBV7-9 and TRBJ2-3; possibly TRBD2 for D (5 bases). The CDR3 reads CASSFTGLGDTQYF. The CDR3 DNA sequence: TGTGCCAGCAGCTTTACGGGGTTGGGGGATACGCAGTATTTT.